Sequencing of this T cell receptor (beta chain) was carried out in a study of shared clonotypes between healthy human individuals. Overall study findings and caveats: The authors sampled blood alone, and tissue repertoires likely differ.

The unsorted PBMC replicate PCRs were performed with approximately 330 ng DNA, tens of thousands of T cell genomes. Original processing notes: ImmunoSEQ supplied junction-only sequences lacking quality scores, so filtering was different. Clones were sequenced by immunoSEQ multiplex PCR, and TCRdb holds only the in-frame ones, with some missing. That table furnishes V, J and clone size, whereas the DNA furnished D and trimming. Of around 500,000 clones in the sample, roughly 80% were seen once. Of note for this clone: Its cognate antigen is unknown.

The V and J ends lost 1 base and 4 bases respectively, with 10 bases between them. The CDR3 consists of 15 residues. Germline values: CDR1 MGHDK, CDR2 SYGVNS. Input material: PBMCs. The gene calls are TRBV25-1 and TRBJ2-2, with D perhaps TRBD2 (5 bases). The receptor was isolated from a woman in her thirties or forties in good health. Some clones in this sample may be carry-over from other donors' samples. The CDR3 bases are TGTGCCAGCAGTGAATCTTTCGGGGTCACCGGGGAGCTGTTTTTT. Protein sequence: CASSESFGVTGELFF.